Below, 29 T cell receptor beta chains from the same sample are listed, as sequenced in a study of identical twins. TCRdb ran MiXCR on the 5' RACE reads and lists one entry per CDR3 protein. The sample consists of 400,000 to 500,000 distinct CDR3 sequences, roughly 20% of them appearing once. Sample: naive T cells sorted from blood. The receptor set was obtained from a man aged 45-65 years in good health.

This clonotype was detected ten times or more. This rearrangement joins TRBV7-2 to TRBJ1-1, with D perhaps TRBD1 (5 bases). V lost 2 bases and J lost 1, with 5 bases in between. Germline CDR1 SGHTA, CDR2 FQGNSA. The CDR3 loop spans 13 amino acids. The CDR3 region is CASSLRGNTEAFF. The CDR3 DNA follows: TGTGCCAGCAGCTTAAGGGGGAACACTGAAGCTTTCTTT.

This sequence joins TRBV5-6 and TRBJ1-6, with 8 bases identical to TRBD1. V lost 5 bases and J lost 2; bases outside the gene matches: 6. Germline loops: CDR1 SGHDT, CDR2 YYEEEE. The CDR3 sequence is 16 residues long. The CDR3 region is CASSRGQGTYNSPLHF. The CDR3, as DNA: TGTGCCAGCAGTCGAGGACAGGGTACCTATAATTCACCCCTCCACTTT.

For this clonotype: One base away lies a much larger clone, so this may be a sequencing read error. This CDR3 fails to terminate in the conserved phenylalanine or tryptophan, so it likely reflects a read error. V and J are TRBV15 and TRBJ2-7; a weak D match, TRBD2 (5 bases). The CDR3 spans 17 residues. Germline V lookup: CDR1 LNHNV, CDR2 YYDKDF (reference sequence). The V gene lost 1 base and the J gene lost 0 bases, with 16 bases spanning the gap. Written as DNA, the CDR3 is TGTGCCACCAGCAGAGGCATTAGGAGCCGGGACTCCTACGAGCAGTACTCC. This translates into CATSRGIRSRDSYEQYS.

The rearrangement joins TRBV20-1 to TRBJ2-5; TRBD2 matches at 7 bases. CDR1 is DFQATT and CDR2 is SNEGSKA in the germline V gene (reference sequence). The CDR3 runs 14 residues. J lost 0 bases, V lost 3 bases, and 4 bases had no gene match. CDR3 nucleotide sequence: TGCAGTGCTAGGCGGGGAGGGAACCAAGAGACCCAGTACTTC. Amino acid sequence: CSARRGGNQETQYF.

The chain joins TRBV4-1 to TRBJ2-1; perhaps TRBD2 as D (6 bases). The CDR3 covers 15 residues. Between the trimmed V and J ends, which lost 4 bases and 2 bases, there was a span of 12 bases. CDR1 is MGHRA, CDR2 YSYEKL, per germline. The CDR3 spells CASSLGEVPYNEQFF. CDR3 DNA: TGCGCCAGCAGCCTCGGGGAGGTTCCCTACAATGAGCAGTTCTTC.

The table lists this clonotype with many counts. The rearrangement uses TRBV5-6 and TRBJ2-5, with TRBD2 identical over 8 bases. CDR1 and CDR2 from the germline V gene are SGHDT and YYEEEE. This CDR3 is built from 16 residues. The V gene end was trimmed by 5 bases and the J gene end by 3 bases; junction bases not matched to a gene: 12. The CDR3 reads CASRRHTVRGEETQYF. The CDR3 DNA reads TGTGCCAGCAGACGGCATACGGTGCGGGGGGAAGAGACCCAGTACTTC.

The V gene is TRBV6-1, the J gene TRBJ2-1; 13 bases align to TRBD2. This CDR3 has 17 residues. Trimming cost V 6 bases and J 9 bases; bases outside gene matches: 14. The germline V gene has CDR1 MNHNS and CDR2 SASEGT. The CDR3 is CASRFYLTSGGASEQFF. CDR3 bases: TGTGCCAGCAGGTTTTACTTAACTAGCGGGGGGGCCAGTGAGCAGTTCTTC.

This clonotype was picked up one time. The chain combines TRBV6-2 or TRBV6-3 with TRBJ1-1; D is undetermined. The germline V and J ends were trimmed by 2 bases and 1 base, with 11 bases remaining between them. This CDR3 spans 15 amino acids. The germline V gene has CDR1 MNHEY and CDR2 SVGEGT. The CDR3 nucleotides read TGTGCCAGCAGTTACGAAGGCATCGGGAACACTGAAGCTTTCTTT. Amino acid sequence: CASSYEGIGNTEAFF.

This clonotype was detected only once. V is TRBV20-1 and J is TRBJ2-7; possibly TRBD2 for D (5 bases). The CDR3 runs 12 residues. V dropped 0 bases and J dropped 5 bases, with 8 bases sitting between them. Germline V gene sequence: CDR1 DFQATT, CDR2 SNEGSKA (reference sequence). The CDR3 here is CSARDRRHEQYF. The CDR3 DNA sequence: TGCAGTGCTAGAGATAGGAGGCACGAGCAGTACTTC.

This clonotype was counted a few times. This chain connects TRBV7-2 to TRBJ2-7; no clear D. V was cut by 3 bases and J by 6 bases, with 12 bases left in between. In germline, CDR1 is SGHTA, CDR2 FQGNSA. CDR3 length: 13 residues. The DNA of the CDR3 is TGTGCCAGCAGCTTTTTAGCTCTTGGCGAGCAGTACTTC. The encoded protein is CASSFLALGEQYF.

CDR3 residues: CASSQYRENTEAFF. The CDR3 DNA is TGTGCCAGCAGCCAATACAGGGAGAACACTGAAGCTTTCTTT. The chain employs TRBV6-1 and TRBJ1-1, with D tentatively TRBD1 (6 bases). The CDR3 has 14 amino acids. Germline V gene sequence: CDR1 MNHNS, CDR2 SASEGT. Trimming cost V 6 bases and J 1 base, with 12 bases left between them.

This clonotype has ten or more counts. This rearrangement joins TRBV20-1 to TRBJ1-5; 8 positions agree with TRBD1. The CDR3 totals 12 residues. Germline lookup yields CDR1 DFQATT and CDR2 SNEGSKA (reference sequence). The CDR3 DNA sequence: TGCAGCGTGACAGGGGCGGGACAGCCCCAGCATTTT. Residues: CSVTGAGQPQHF.

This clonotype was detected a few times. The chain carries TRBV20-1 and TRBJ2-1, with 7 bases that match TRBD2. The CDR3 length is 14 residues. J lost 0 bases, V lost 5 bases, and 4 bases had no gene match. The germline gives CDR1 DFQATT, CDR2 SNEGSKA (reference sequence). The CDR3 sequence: CSALAVSSYNEQFF. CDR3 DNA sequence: TGCAGTGCTCTAGCGGTAAGCTCCTACAATGAGCAGTTCTTC.

CDR3 region: CASIWREVRDEQFF. In DNA, the CDR3 is TGTGCCAGCATCTGGCGGGAGGTACGGGATGAGCAGTTCTTC. The V call is TRBV6-1, the J call TRBJ2-1, with TRBD2 matching 8 bases. The CDR3 contains 14 residues. V lost 7 bases, J lost 8 bases, and 10 bases stayed unmatched. Germline CDR1 and CDR2: MNHNS and SASEGT.

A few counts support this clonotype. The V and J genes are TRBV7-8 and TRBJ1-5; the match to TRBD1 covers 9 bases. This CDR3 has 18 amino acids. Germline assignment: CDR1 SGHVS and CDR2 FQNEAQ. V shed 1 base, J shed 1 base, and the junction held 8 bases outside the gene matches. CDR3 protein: CASSLDGTGLGSNQPQHF. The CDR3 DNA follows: TGTGCCAGCAGCTTAGATGGGACAGGGCTTGGGAGCAATCAGCCCCAGCATTTT.

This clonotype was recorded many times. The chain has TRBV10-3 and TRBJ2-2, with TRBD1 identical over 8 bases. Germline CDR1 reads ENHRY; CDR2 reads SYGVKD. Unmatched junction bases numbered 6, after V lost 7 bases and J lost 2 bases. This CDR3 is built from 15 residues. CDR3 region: CAIKPGQGNTGELFF. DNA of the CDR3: TGTGCCATCAAACCAGGACAGGGAAACACCGGGGAGCTGTTTTTT.

The CDR3 region is CASSEWDRYSTEAFF. The CDR3 nucleotides are TGTGCCAGCAGTGAATGGGACAGGTACAGCACTGAAGCTTTCTTT. The V and J genes are TRBV6-1 and TRBJ1-1; 8 nucleotides align to TRBD1. V shed 2 bases and J 4 bases; nucleotides not matched to a gene: 6. The germline V gene encodes CDR1 MNHNS and CDR2 SASEGT. This CDR3 contains 15 residues.

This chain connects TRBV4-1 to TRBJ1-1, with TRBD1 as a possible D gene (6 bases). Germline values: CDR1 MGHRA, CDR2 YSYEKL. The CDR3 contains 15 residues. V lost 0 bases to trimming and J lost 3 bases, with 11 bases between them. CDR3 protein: CASSQDSGADTEAFF. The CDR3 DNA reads TGCGCCAGCAGCCAAGACTCGGGGGCCGACACTGAAGCTTTCTTT.

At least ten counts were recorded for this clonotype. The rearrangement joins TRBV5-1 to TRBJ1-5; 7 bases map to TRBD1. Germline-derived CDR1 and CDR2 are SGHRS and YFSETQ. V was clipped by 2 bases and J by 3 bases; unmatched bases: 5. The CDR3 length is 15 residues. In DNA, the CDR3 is TGCGCCAGCAGCTTACAGGGACAGAACAATCAGCCCCAGCATTTT. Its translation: CASSLQGQNNQPQHF.

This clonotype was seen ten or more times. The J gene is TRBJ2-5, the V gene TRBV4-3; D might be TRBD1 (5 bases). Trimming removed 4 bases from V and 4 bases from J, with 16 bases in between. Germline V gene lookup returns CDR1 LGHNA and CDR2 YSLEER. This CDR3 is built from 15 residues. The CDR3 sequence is CASSLSQGPGETQYF. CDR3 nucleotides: TGCGCCAGCAGCCTCAGCCAGGGCCCCGGAGAGACCCAGTACTTC.

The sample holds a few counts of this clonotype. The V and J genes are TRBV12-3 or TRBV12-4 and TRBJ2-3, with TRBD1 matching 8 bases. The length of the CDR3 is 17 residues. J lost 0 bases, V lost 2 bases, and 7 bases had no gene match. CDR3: CASSLRDRGHSTDTQYF. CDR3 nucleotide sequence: TGTGCCAGCAGTTTACGTGACAGGGGCCATAGCACAGATACGCAGTATTTT.

This CDR3 is CSGGQGRETQYF. CDR3 coding DNA: TGCAGTGGGGGACAGGGGCGGGAGACCCAGTACTTC. The V gene is TRBV20-1, the J gene TRBJ2-5, with TRBD1 matching over 10 bases. Germline V gives CDR1 DFQATT, CDR2 SNEGSKA (reference sequence). CDR3 length: 12 amino acids. Trimming removed 7 bases from V and 5 bases from J; junction bases left unmatched: 4.

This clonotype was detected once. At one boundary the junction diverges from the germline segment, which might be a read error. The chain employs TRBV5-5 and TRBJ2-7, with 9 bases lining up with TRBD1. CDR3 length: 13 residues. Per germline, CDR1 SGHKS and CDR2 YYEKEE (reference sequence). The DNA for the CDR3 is TGTGCCAGCAGCCGGACAGGGGCGGCCGAGCTGTACTTC. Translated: CASSRTGAAELYF.

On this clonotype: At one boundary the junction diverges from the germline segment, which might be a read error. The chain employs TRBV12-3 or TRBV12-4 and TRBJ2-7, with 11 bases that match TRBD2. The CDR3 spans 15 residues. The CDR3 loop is CASRLAGGPSYEQYF. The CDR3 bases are TGTGCCAGCAGGTTAGCGGGAGGGCCGTCGTACGAGCAGTACTTC.

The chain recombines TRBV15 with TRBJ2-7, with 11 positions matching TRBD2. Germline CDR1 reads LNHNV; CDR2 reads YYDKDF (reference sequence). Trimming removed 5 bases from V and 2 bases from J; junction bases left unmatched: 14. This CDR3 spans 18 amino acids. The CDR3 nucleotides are TGTGCCACCAGCCCTCCCCGGCTAGCGGGGGGTGTTACCTACGAGCAGTACTTC. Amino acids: CATSPPRLAGGVTYEQYF.

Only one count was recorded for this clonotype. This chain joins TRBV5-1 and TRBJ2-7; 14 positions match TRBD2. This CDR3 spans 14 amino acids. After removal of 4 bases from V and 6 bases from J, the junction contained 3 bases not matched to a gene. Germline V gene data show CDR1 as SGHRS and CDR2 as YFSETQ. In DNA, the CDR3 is TGCGCCAGCAGCGCGGGACTAGCGGGAGTCGAGCAGTACTTC. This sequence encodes CASSAGLAGVEQYF.

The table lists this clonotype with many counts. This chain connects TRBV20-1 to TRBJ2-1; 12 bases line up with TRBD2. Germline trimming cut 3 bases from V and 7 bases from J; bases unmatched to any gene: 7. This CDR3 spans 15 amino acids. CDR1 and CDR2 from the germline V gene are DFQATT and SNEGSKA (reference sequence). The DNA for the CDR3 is TGCAGTGCTAGCGGACTAGCGGGGAGAATGAATGAGCAGTTCTTC. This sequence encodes CSASGLAGRMNEQFF.

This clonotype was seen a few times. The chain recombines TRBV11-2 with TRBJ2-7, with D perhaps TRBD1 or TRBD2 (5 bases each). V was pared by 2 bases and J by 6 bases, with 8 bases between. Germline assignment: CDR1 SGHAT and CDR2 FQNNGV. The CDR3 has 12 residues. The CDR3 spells CASSLYGGEQYF. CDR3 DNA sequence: TGTGCCAGCAGCTTATATGGGGGCGAGCAGTACTTC.

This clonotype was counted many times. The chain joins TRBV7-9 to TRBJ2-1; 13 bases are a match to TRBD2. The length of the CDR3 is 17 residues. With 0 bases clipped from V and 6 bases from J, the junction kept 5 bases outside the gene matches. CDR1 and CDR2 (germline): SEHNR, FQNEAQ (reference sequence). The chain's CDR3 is CASSLAPGLAGPNEQFF. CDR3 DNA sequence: TGTGCCAGCAGCTTAGCCCCGGGACTAGCGGGACCCAATGAGCAGTTCTTC.